This T cell receptor (beta chain) is drawn from a study of CD8 T cells in ankylosing spondylitis. This clonotype has at least ten counts. The antigen remains unidentified. Study outcomes and limitations: In ankylosing spondylitis patients, matched synovial fluid reportedly showed significant enrichment of disease-linked clones. Characteristic of ankylosing spondylitis blood, it appeared, was a TCR beta motif comprising roughly 8 highly homologous variants.

For TCR beta, libraries came from quantitative 5'-RACE with molecular barcodes. In TCRdb, the 5' RACE reads were re-called with MiXCR into one record per CDR3 protein. The sample has hundreds of thousands of distinct CDR3 sequences, less than 10% seen once; the top ten hold nearly 7%. The sample taken for sequencing was blood, either unsorted or a sorted T cell fraction (not recorded which). This TCR was sampled from a male donor with ankylosing spondylitis or in good health (not recorded which).

The CDR3 nucleotides are TGTGCCAGCGGCAGTAGCGGGACGGAGACCCAGTACTTC. This sequence encodes CASGSSGTETQYF. The chain recombines TRBV6-1 with TRBJ2-5; 8 bases are a match to TRBD2. Germline CDR1 reads MNHNS; CDR2 reads SASEGT. The V gene end was trimmed by 8 bases and the J gene end by 5 bases; junction bases not matched to a gene: 7. There are 13 residues in the CDR3.